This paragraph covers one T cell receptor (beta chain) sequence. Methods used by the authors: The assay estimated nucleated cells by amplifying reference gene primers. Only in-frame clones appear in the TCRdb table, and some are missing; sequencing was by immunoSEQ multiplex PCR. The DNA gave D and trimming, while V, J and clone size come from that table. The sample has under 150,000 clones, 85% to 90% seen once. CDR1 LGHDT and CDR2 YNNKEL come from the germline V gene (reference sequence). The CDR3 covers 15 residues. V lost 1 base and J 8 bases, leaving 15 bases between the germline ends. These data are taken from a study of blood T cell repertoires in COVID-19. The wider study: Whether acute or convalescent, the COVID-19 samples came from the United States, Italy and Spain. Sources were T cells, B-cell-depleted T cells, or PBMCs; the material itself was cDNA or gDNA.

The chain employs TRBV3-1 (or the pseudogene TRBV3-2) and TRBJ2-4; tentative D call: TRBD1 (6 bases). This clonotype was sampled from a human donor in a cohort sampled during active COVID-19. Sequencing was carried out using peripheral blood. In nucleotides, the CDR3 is TGTGCCAGCAGCCAAGCCCACAGGGTCGGGGACATTCAGTACTTC. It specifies CASSQAHRVGDIQYF.